The entry that follows covers one TCR beta chain sequence. Its antigen is still unknown. This sample's treatment: oral pan-JAK inhibitor, 5-10 mg twice daily. The entry originates in a study of CD8+ T cells in alopecia areata. Overall study context: Treatment comprised oral tofacitinib, 5 to 10 mg twice daily, in treated patients. Using the percentage of affected scalp area, treated patients' severity was scored.

RNA extraction and reverse transcription yielded cDNA as sequencing template. Assay used: immunoSEQ multiplex PCR; TCRdb lists only in-frame clones, some missing. The sample lists 150,000 to 200,000 clones, more than 55% occurring once. Study-level results: In lesional scalp, particularly from alopecia totalis/universalis, clonality was higher than in normal scalp. Persistence of many expanded lesional clones was seen in scalp and blood during tofacitinib.

This CDR3 has 17 amino acids. V lost 3 bases, J lost 3 bases, and 13 bases stayed unmatched. In germline, CDR1 is SQVTM, CDR2 ANQGSEA. The chain recombines TRBV29-1 with TRBJ2-5; the match to TRBD2 covers 10 bases. Specimen: CD4+ T cells sorted from blood, collected around week 49, from a patient treated with tofacitinib. This sequence originates from a human donor with alopecia areata. CDR3 loop: CSVERNQLAGSKETQYF. The CDR3 bases are TGCAGCGTTGAGAGGAACCAACTAGCGGGGTCCAAAGAGACCCAGTACTTC.